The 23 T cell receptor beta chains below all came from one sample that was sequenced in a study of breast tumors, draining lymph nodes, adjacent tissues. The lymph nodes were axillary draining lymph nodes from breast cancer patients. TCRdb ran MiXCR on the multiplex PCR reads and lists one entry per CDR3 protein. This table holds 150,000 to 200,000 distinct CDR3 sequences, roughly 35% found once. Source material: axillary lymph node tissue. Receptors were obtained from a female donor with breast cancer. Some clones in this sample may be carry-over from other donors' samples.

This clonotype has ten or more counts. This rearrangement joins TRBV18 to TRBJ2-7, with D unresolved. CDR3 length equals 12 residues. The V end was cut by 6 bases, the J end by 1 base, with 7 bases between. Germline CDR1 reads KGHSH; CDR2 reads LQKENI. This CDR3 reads CASSQQSYEQYF. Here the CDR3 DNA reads TGTGCCAGCTCTCAACAGTCCTACGAGCAGTACTTC.

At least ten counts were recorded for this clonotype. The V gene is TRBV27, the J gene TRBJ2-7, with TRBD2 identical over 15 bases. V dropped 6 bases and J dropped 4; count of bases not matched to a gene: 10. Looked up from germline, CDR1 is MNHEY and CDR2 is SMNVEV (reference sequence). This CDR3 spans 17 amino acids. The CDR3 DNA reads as TGTGCCAGCAGCCGGACTAGCGGGAGGGCTATTCGGTACGAGCAGTACTTC. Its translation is CASSRTSGRAIRYEQYF.

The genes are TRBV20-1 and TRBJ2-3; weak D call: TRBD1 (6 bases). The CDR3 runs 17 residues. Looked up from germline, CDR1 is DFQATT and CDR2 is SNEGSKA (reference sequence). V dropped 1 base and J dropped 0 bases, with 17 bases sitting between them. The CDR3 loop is CSARGSWDKASTDTQYF. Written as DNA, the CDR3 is TGCAGTGCTAGAGGGAGTTGGGACAAAGCTAGCACAGATACGCAGTATTTT.

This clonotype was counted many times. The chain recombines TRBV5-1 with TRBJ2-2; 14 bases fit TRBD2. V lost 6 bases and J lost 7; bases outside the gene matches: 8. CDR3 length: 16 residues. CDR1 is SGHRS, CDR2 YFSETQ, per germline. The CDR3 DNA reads TGCGCCAGCACGAAGACTAGCGGGGGGGCTGTCGGGGAGCTGTTTTTT. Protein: CASTKTSGGAVGELFF.

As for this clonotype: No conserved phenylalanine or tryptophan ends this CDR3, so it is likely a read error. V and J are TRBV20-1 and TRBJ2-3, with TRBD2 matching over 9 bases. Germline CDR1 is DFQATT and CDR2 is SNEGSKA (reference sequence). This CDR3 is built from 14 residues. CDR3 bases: TGCAGTGCTACGGTGGGGACTAGCACAGACACGCAGTATTCT. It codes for CSATVGTSTDTQYS.

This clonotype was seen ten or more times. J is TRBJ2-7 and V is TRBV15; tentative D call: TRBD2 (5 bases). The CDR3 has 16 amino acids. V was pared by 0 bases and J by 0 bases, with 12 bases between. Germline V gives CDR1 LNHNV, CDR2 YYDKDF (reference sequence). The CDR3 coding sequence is TGTGCCACCAGCAGAGATACGGGCGAGGGCTCCTACGAGCAGTACTTC. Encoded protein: CATSRDTGEGSYEQYF.

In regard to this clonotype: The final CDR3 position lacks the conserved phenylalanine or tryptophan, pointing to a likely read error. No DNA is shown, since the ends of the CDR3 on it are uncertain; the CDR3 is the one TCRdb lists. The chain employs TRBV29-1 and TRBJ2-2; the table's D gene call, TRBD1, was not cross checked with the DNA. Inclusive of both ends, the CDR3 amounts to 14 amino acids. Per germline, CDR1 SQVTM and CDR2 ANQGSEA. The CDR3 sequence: CSVGAYANTGERMS.

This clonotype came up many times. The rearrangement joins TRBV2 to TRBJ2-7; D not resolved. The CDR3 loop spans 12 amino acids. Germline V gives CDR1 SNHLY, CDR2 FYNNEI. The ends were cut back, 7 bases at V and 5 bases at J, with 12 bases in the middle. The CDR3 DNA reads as TGTGCCAGCATAGTCCGGGCCAACGAGCAGTACTTC. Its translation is CASIVRANEQYF.

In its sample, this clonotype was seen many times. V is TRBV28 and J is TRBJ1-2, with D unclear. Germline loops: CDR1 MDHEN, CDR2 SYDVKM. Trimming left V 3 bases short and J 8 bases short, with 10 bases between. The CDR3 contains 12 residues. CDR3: CASSFEGLGYTF. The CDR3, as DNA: TGTGCCAGCAGTTTTGAAGGGCTCGGCTACACCTTC.

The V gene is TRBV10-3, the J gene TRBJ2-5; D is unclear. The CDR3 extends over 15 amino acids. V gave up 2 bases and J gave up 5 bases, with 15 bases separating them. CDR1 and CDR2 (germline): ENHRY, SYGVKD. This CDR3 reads CAISEPVALQETQYF. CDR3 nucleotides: TGTGCCATCAGTGAGCCGGTAGCACTCCAGGAGACCCAGTACTTC.

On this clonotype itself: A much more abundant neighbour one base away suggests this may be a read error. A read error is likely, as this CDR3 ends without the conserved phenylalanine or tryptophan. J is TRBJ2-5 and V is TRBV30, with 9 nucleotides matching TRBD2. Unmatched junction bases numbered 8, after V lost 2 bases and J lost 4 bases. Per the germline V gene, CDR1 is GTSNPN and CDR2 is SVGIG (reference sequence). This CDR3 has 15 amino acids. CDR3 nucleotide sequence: TGTGCCTGGAGTAGAGGCGGGGGGGCGGGAGAGACCCAGTACTTA. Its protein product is CAWSRGGGAGETQYL.

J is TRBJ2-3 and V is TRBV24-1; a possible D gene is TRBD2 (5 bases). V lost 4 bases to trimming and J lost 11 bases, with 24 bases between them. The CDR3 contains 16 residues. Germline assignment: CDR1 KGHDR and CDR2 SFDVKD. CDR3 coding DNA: TGTGCCACCAGTGACAGACTAAACCCACCGCGAGGTGAGCAGTATTTT. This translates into CATSDRLNPPRGEQYF.

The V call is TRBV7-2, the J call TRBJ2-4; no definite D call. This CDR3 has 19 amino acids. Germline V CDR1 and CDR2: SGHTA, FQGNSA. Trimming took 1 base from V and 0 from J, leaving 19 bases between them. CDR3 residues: CASSLGHFPSAVAKNIQYF. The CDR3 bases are TGTGCCAGCAGCTTAGGCCACTTCCCCAGCGCCGTAGCCAAAAACATTCAGTACTTC. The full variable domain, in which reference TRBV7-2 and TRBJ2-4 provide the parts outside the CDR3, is GAGVSQSPSNKVTEKGKDVELRCDPISGHTALYWYRQSLGQGLEFLIYFQGNSAPDKSGLPSDRFSAERTGGSVSTLTIQRTQQEDSAVYLCASSLGHFPSAVAKNIQYFGAGTRLSVL.

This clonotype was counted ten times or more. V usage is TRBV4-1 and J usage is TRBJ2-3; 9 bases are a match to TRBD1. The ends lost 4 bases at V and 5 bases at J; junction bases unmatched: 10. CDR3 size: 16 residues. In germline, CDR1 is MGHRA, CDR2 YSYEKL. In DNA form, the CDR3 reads TGCGCCAGCAGCCCATCATCGGGACAGGGTGGAGATACGCAGTATTTT. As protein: CASSPSSGQGGDTQYF.

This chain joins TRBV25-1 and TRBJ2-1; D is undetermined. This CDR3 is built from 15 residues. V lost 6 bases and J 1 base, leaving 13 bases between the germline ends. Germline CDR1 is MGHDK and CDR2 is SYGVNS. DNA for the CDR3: TGTGCCAGCAGGCCCCGGGCAGATTCCTACAATGAGCAGTTCTTC. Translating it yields CASRPRADSYNEQFF.

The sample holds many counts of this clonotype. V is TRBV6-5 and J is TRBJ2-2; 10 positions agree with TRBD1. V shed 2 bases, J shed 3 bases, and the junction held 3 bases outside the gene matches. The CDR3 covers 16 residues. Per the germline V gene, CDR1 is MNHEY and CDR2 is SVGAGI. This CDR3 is CASSYTDRGYTGELFF. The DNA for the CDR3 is TGTGCCAGCAGTTACACGGACAGGGGGTACACCGGGGAGCTGTTTTTT.

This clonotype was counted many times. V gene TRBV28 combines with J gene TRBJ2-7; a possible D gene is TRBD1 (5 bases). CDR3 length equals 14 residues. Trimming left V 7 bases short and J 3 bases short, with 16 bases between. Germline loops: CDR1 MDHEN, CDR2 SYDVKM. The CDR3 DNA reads TGTGCCAGCACCAAGGACACCCCTGACTACGAGCAGTACTTC. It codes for CASTKDTPDYEQYF.

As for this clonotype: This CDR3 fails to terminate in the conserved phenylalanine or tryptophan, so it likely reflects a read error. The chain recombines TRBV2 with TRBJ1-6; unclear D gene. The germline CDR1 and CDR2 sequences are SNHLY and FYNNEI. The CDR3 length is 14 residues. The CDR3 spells CASSVVQNNSPLHL. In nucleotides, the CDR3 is TGTGCCAGCAGTGTTGTACAGAATAACTCACCCCTCCACCTT.

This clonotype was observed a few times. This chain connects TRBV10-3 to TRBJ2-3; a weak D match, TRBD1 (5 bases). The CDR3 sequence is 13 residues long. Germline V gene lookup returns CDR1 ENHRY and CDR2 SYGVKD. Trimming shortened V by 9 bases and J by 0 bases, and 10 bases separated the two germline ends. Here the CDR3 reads CAIQGYSTDTQYF. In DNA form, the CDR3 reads TGTGCCATTCAGGGTTATAGCACAGATACGCAGTATTTT.

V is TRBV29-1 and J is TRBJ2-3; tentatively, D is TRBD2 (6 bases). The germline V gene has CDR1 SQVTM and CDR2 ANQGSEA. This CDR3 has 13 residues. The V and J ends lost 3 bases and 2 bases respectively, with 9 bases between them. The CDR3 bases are TGCAGCGTTGAGTCTAGCGCCACAGATACGCAGTATTTT. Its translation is CSVESSATDTQYF.

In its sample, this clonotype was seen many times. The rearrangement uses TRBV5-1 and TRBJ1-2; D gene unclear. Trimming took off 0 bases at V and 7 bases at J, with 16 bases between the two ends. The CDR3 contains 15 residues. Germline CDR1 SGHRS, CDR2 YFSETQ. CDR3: CASSLVQEAPRGYTF. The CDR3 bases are TGCGCCAGCAGCTTGGTGCAGGAGGCGCCCCGTGGCTACACCTTC. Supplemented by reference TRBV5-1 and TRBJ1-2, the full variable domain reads KAGVTQTPRYLIKTRGQQVTLSCSPISGHRSVSWYQQTPGQGLQFLFEYFSETQRNKGNFPGRFSGRQFSNSRSEMNVSTLELGDSALYLCASSLVQEAPRGYTFGSGTRLTVV.

The CDR3 sequence is CASKRVLNTEAFF. CDR3 coding DNA: TGTGCCAGCAAGAGGGTCTTGAACACTGAAGCTTTCTTT. The rearrangement joins TRBV19 to TRBJ1-1; D uncertain. The germline CDR1 and CDR2 sequences are LNHDA and SQIVND (reference sequence). Trimming pared 9 bases from V and 0 bases from J, leaving 11 bases between. This CDR3 comprises 13 residues.

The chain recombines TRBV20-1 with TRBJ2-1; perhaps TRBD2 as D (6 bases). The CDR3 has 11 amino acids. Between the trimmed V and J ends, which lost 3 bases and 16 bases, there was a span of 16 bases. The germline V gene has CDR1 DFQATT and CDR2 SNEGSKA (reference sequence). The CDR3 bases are TGCAGTGCTAGGCGACTAGGGCCCAAATTCTTC. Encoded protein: CSARRLGPKFF.